Each of the 24 T cell receptor beta chains below was sequenced from the same sample in a study of early T cells in non-severe SARS-CoV-2 infection. In TCRdb, the 5' RACE reads were re-called with MiXCR into one record per CDR3 protein. The table includes tens of thousands of distinct CDR3 sequences, roughly 12% detected once. The specimen was whole blood. These receptors came from an adult who was a healthcare worker with PCR-confirmed SARS-CoV-2 infection or an uninfected control (not recorded which).

This clonotype was seen a few times. The rearrangement joins TRBV11-2 to TRBJ2-7, with 8 bases fitting TRBD2. The CDR3 contains 14 residues. The germline gives CDR1 SGHAT, CDR2 FQNNGV. V was pared by 2 bases and J by 2 bases, with 2 bases of the junction left unmatched. This CDR3 reads CASSLPGRAYEQYF. The CDR3 DNA is TGTGCCAGCAGCTTACCCGGGAGGGCCTACGAGCAGTACTTC.

On this clonotype itself: Being one base from a much bigger clone, this may be a read error. J is TRBJ1-2 and V is TRBV5-6; TRBD1 might be the D (6 bases). The CDR3 loop spans 13 amino acids. The germline V and J ends were trimmed by 9 bases and 4 bases, with 16 bases remaining between them. The germline CDR1 and CDR2 sequences are SGHDT and YYEEEE. CDR3: CANRVLTGYGYTF. The CDR3, as DNA: TGTGCCAACAGGGTACTGACGGGCTATGGCTACACCTTC.

This clonotype was counted a few times. The gene calls are TRBV10-3 and TRBJ2-2; D possibly corresponds to TRBD2 (6 bases). The CDR3 runs to 16 residues. V dropped 8 bases and J dropped 0 bases, with 16 bases sitting between them. CDR1 is ENHRY and CDR2 is SYGVKD in the germline V gene. The CDR3 DNA follows: TGTGCCATCGAGGCTAGCGAGGACTCGAACACCGGGGAGCTGTTTTTT. It specifies CAIEASEDSNTGELFF.

This clonotype was observed a few times. The genes are TRBV7-2 and TRBJ1-2; TRBD1 matches at 7 bases. Germline-derived CDR1 and CDR2 are SGHTA and FQGNSA. This CDR3 has 15 residues. The J segment lost 1 base and the V segment lost 1 base, leaving 3 bases of the junction unmatched. This CDR3 is CASSLEQGINYGYTF. CDR3 DNA sequence: TGTGCCAGCAGCTTAGAACAGGGGATTAACTATGGCTACACCTTC.

This clonotype was counted only a few times. The rearrangement uses TRBV19 and TRBJ2-1; 8 positions agree with TRBD1. Germline CDR1 is LNHDA and CDR2 is SQIVND (reference sequence). With V trimmed by 5 bases and J by 6 bases, 9 bases remained unmatched. The CDR3 loop spans 15 amino acids. For the CDR3, the DNA is TGTGCCAGTAGTTCCGACCCAACAGGGGGCAATGAGCAGTTCTTC. It encodes CASSSDPTGGNEQFF.

Turning to this clonotype: A much larger clone lies a single base off, so this may be a read error. The J gene is TRBJ2-2, the V gene TRBV4-1; D might be TRBD1 (5 bases). Germline V gene data show CDR1 as MGHRA and CDR2 as YSYEKL. The CDR3 is 13 residues long. The CDR3 reads CAGRQGNTGELFF. CDR3 coding DNA: TGCGCCGGCAGGCAGGGGAACACCGGGGAGCTGTTTTTT.

The DNA for the CDR3 is TGTGCCAGCAGCGCAGGACAGGCTCCAACGAACACTGAAGCTTTCTTT. Protein product: CASSAGQAPTNTEAFF. This chain joins TRBV5-4 and TRBJ1-1, with 7 bases fitting TRBD1. CDR1 and CDR2 (germline): SGHNT, YYREEE (reference sequence). The CDR3 totals 16 residues. Trimming removed 4 bases from V and 1 base from J; junction bases left unmatched: 10.

This clonotype was counted only a few times. This chain joins TRBV30 and TRBJ2-4; 8 bases line up with TRBD2. The germline CDR1 and CDR2 sequences are GTSNPN and SVGIG (reference sequence). There are 15 residues in the CDR3. Unmatched junction bases numbered 11, after V lost 2 bases and J lost 8 bases. In nucleotides, the CDR3 is TGTGCCTGGAGTAAAGGGACTAGTGGGGGGGACATTCAGTACTTC. Translated: CAWSKGTSGGDIQYF.

This clonotype occurred a few times. J is TRBJ2-5 and V is TRBV7-9; D may be TRBD1 (6 bases). CDR3 length: 15 residues. The V and J ends lost 6 bases and 4 bases respectively, with 18 bases between them. CDR1 SEHNR and CDR2 FQNEAQ come from the germline V gene (reference sequence). The CDR3 nucleotides are TGTGCCAGCAGTCGGACCCGGACAGTCAGAGAGACCCAGTACTTC. This gives the protein CASSRTRTVRETQYF.

The chain has TRBV18 and TRBJ1-1, with a tentative D call TRBD1 (5 bases). The V end lost 3 bases, the J end lost 0 bases, and 8 bases lay between the germline ends. Per the germline V gene, CDR1 is KGHSH and CDR2 is LQKENI. The CDR3 is made up of 14 amino acids. CDR3 sequence reads: CASSPQGMNTEAFF. The CDR3, as DNA: TGTGCCAGCTCACCCCAGGGCATGAACACTGAAGCTTTCTTT.

This clonotype has more than one count but fewer than ten. V and J are TRBV28 and TRBJ1-5, with no clear D. Trimming stripped 4 bases from V and 10 bases from J, with 14 bases between. Germline-derived CDR1 and CDR2 are MDHEN and SYDVKM. The CDR3 has 13 amino acids. The CDR3 loop reads CASSSHLDRPQHF. The CDR3, as DNA: TGTGCCAGCAGTTCCCACCTAGACCGACCCCAGCATTTT.

The sample holds many counts of this clonotype. The chain couples TRBV28 to TRBJ2-5; a weak D match, TRBD1 (5 bases). V was shortened by 4 bases and J by 1 base, with 13 bases between the two germline ends. In germline, CDR1 is MDHEN, CDR2 SYDVKM. The CDR3 extends over 15 amino acids. CDR3: CASSSPQGSQETQYF. Written as DNA, the CDR3 is TGTGCCAGCAGTTCCCCTCAGGGATCCCAAGAGACCCAGTACTTC.

The rearrangement joins TRBV6-1 to TRBJ1-5, with a tentative D call TRBD1 (5 bases). The length of the CDR3 is 15 residues. Trimming pared 1 base from V and 9 bases from J, leaving 16 bases between. CDR1 is MNHNS, CDR2 SASEGT, per germline. CDR3 sequence (DNA): TGTGCCAGCAGTGAAGGTACAGGATGGCTAGGGCCCCAGCATTTT. Translated: CASSEGTGWLGPQHF.

This clonotype was counted a few times. The chain is built from TRBV18 and TRBJ2-7; TRBD1 agrees at 8 bases. There are 15 residues in the CDR3. V shed 4 bases, J shed 4 bases, and the junction held 9 bases outside the gene matches. Germline assignment: CDR1 KGHSH and CDR2 LQKENI. CDR3 in DNA: TGTGCCAGCTCACTCGGTGGGCAGGGGGCGTACGAGCAGTACTTC. Translated, it gives CASSLGGQGAYEQYF.

This clonotype came up a few times. The V and J genes are TRBV10-1 and TRBJ1-1, with TRBD1 matching over 10 bases. Germline V gene data show CDR1 as WNHNN and CDR2 as SYGVQD (reference sequence). The CDR3 runs to 15 residues. V dropped 2 bases and J dropped 4; count of bases not matched to a gene: 4. The CDR3 protein is CASSELRTGGTEAFF. CDR3 bases: TGCGCCAGCAGTGAGCTCCGGACAGGGGGCACTGAAGCTTTCTTT.

The chain is built from TRBV27 and TRBJ1-2; no reliable D call. V lost 4 bases and J 2 bases, leaving 14 bases between the germline ends. CDR3 size: 15 residues. In germline, CDR1 is MNHEY, CDR2 SMNVEV (reference sequence). CDR3 DNA: TGTGCCAGCAGTTGGTCGTACAGCCCAAACTATGGCTACACCTTC. Translating it yields CASSWSYSPNYGYTF.

The table lists this clonotype with many counts. The chain has TRBV28 and TRBJ2-3, with a possible D match to TRBD2 (5 bases). CDR3 length: 16 amino acids. Germline assignment: CDR1 MDHEN and CDR2 SYDVKM. V was cut by 6 bases and J by 0 bases, with 16 bases left in between. In nucleotides, the CDR3 is TGTGCCAGCAGCCGCGGAGCGGAAACCAGCACAGATACGCAGTATTTT. It encodes CASSRGAETSTDTQYF.

The chain recombines TRBV28 with TRBJ2-7, with D maybe TRBD2 (6 bases). CDR3 length: 14 amino acids. The V gene lost 4 bases and the J gene lost 6 bases, with 16 bases spanning the gap. Germline CDR1 is MDHEN and CDR2 is SYDVKM. The CDR3 sequence is CASSSHQLASEQYF. CDR3 sequence (DNA): TGTGCCAGCAGTTCCCATCAACTAGCTAGCGAGCAGTACTTC.

This clonotype occurred a few times. The CDR3 DNA sequence: TGTGCCAGCAGCCGGGGACAGGGGAGTACAGATACGCAGTATTTT. It yields the protein CASSRGQGSTDTQYF. V usage is TRBV11-2 and J usage is TRBJ2-3; 10 bases align to TRBD1. From germline, CDR1 is SGHAT and CDR2 FQNNGV. Losses at the gene ends were 5 bases for V and 3 bases for J; bases not matched to a gene: 5. The length of the CDR3 is 15 residues.

The chain has TRBV9 and TRBJ2-7; 9 positions match TRBD2. Trimming cost V 0 bases and J 4 bases; bases outside gene matches: 5. This CDR3 contains 15 residues. Looked up from germline, CDR1 is SGDLS and CDR2 is YYNGEE. The CDR3 bases are TGTGCCAGCAGCGTAGGTGAGCGGGAGGAATACGAGCAGTACTTC. Translated: CASSVGEREEYEQYF.

This clonotype was seen many times. V usage is TRBV2 and J usage is TRBJ2-7; D remains ambiguous. CDR1 is SNHLY and CDR2 is FYNNEI in the germline V gene. Trimming stripped 4 bases from V and 5 bases from J, with 6 bases between. CDR3 length equals 11 residues. CDR3 sequence: CASSVWDEQYF. The CDR3, as DNA: TGTGCCAGCAGTGTCTGGGACGAGCAGTACTTC.

V is TRBV15 and J is TRBJ2-5; D remains unclear. The CDR3 covers 13 residues. CDR1 and CDR2 (germline): LNHNV, YYDKDF (reference sequence). Trimming cost V 4 bases and J 5 bases, with 11 bases left between them. CDR3 bases: TGTGCCACCAGCATTCGACATACGGAGACCCAGTACTTC. Protein product: CATSIRHTETQYF.

The chain couples TRBV7-2 to TRBJ2-5; D is unclear. Germline-derived CDR1 and CDR2 are SGHTA and FQGNSA. V was clipped by 5 bases and J by 5 bases, with 12 bases between them. The CDR3 extends over 13 amino acids. CDR3 residues: CASSRAPRETQYF. Here the CDR3 DNA reads TGTGCCAGCAGCCGCGCGCCGAGGGAGACCCAGTACTTC.

V is TRBV29-1 and J is TRBJ2-5; unclear D gene. V shed 4 bases and J shed 2 bases, with 8 bases lying between them. The CDR3 consists of 12 residues. Germline V gene data show CDR1 as SQVTM and CDR2 as ANQGSEA. This CDR3 reads CSVVQSQETQYF. CDR3 coding DNA: TGCAGCGTTGTACAGTCACAAGAGACCCAGTACTTC.